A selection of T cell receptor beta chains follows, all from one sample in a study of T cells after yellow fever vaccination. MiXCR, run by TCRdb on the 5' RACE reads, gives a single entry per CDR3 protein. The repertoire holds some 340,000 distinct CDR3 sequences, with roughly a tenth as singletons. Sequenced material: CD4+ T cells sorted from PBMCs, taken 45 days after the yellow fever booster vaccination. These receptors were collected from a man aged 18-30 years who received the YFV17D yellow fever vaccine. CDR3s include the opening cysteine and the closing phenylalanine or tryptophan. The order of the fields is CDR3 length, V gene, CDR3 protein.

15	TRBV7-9	CASNRGPGRTGELFF
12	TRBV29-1	CSGQGAGNTIYF
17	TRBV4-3	CASSQVGGRRQNTEAFF
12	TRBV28	CASRMAGDTQYF
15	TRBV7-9	CASSLSGLVTDTQYF
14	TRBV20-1	CSALLKTGVTEAFF
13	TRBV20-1	CSALDKYQETQYF
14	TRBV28	CASSLIGVGEKLFF
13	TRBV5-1	CASSEANTGELFF
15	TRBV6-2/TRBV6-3	CASSYSKGSYTEAFF
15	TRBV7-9	CASSLEGGNSYGYTF
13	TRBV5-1	CASSLEMNTEAFF
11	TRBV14	CASSQDEELFF
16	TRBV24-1	CATSGNSGGDYNEQFF
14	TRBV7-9	CASSFGQGIGEQYF
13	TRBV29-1	CSVDKRGTDIQYF
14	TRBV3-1	CASSQSGGTGELFF